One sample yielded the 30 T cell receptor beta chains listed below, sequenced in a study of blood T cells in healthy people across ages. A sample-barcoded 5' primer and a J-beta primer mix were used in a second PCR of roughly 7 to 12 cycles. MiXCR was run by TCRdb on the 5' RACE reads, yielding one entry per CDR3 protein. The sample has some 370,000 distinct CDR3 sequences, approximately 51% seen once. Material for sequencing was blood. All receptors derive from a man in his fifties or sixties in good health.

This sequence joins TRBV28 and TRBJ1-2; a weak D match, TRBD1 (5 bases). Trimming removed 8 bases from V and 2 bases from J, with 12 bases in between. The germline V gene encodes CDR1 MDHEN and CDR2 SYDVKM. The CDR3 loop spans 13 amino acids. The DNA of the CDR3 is TGTGCCAGCTCCGGTCACAGGAACTATGGCTACACCTTC. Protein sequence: CASSGHRNYGYTF.

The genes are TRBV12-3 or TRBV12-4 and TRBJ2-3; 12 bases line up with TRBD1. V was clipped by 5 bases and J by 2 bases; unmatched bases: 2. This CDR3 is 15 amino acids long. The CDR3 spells CASSRDRGPTDTQYF. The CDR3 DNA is TGTGCCAGCAGTCGGGACAGGGGGCCCACAGATACGCAGTATTTT.

The CDR3 coding sequence is TGTGCCAGCAGCCCTCGACAGGGGTGGACCTACGAGCAGTACTTC. Translation gives CASSPRQGWTYEQYF. The genes are TRBV9 and TRBJ2-7, with 8 positions matching TRBD1. This CDR3 contains 15 residues. V shed 4 bases, J shed 2 bases, and the junction held 8 bases outside the gene matches. CDR1 and CDR2 (germline): SGDLS, YYNGEE.

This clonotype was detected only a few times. In DNA form, the CDR3 reads TGTGCCAGCAGTGCCTCTGAGCGAAGCTCTGGGGCCAACGTCCTGACTTTC. Amino acid sequence: CASSASERSSGANVLTF. The J gene is TRBJ2-6, the V gene TRBV6-1; D is unresolved. V was clipped by 4 bases and J by 0 bases, with 13 bases between them. There are 17 residues in the CDR3. Germline V gene sequence: CDR1 MNHNS, CDR2 SASEGT.

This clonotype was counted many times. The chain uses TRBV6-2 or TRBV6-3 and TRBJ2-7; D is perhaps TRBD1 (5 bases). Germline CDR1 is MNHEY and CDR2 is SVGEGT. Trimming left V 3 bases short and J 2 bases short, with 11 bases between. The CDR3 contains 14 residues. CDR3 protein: CASSYSSGPYEQYF. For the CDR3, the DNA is TGTGCCAGCAGTTATTCCTCAGGGCCCTACGAGCAGTACTTC.

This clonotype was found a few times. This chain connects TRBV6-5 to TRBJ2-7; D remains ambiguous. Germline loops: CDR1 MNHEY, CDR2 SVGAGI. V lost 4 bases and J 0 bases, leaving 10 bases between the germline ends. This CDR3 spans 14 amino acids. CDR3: CASSSTAPSYEQYF. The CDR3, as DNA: TGTGCCAGCAGTTCCACAGCTCCCTCCTACGAGCAGTACTTC.

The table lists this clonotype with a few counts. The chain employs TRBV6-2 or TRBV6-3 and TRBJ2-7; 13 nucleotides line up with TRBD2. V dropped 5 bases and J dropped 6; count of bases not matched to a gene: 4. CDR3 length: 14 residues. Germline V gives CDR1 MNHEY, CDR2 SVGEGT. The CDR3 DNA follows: TGTGCCAGCAGTCATGGACTAGCGGGAGTCGAGCAGTACTTC. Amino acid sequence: CASSHGLAGVEQYF.

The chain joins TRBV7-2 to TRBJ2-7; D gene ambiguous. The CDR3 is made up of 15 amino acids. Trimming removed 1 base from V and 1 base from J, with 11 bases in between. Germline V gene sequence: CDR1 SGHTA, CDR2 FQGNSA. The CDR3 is CASSLDAARSYEQYF. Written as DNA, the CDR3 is TGTGCCAGCAGCTTAGACGCGGCCCGATCCTACGAGCAGTACTTC.

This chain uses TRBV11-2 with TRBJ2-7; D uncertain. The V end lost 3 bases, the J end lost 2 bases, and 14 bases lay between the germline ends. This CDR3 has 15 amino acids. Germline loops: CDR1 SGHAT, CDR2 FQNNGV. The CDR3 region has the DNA TGTGCCAGCAGCTTGGGCCTCCCTGGGCCCTACGAGCAGTACTTC. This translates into CASSLGLPGPYEQYF.

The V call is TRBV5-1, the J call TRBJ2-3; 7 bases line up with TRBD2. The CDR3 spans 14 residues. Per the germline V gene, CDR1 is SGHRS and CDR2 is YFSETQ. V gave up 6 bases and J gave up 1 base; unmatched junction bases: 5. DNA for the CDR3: TGCGCCAGCAACGGGGCGGGGGGCACAGATACGCAGTATTTT. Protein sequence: CASNGAGGTDTQYF.

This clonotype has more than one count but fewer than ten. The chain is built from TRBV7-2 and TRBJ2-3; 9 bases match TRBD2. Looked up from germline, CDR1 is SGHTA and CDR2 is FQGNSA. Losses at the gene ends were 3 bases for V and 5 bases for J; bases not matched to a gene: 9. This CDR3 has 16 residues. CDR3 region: CASSFQAGGTLDTQYF. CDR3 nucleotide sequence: TGTGCCAGCAGCTTTCAAGCGGGAGGAACATTAGATACGCAGTATTTT.

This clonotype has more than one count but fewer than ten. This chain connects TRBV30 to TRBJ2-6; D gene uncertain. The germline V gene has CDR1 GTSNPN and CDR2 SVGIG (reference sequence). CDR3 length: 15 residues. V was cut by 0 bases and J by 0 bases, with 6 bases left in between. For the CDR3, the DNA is TGTGCCTGGAGTGTACTCACCTCTGGGGCCAACGTCCTGACTTTC. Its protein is CAWSVLTSGANVLTF.

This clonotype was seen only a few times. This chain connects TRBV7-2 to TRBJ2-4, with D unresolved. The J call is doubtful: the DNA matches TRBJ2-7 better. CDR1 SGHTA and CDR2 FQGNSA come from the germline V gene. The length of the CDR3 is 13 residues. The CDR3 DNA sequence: TGTGCCAGCAGCTTTGCCGAGTTCTACGAGCAGTACTTC. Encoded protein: CASSFAEFYEQYF.

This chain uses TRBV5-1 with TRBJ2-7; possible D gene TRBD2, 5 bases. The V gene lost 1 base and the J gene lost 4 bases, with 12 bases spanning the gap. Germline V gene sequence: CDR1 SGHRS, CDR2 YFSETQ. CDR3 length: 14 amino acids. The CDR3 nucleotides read TGCGCCAGCAGCTTGTTTCCCACTAGGTACGAGCAGTACTTC. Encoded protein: CASSLFPTRYEQYF.

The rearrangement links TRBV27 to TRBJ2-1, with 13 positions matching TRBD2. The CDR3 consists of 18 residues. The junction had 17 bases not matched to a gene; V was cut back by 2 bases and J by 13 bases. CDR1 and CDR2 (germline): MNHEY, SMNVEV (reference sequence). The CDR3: CASSLAPRTSGSLGAQFF. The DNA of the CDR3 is TGTGCCAGCAGTTTAGCCCCCCGGACTAGCGGGAGCCTAGGGGCACAGTTCTTC.

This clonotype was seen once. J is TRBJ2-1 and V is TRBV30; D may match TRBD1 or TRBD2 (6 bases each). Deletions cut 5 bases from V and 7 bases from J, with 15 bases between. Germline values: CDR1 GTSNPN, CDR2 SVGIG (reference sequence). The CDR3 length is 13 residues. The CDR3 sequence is CAWGGGGLNEQFF. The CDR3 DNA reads TGTGCCTGGGGAGGTGGGGGGCTAAATGAGCAGTTCTTC.

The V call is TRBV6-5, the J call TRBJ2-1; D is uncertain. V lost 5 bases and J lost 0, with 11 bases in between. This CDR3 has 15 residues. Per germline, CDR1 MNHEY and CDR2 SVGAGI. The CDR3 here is CASSARSSSYNEQFF. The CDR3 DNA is TGTGCCAGCAGTGCCCGTTCCAGCTCCTACAATGAGCAGTTCTTC.

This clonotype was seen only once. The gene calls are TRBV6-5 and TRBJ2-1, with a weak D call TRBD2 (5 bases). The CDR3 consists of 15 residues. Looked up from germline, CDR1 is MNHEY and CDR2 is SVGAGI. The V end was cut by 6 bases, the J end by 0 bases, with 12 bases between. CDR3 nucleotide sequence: TGTGCCAGCAGGTCCGCTGGGAGCTCCTACAATGAGCAGTTCTTC. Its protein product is CASRSAGSSYNEQFF.

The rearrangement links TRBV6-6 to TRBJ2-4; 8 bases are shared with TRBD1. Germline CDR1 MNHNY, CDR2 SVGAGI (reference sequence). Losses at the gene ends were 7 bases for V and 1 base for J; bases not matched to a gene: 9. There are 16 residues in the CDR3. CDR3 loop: CASNPTGDGAKNIQYF. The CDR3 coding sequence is TGTGCCAGCAACCCGACAGGGGATGGGGCCAAAAACATTCAGTACTTC.

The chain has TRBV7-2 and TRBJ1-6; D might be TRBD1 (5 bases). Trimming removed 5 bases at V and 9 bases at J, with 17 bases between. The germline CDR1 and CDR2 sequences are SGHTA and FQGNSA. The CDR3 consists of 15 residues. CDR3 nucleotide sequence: TGTGCCAGCAGCCAAGCCGGGGCCGGCGGTTCACCCCTCCACTTT. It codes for CASSQAGAGGSPLHF.

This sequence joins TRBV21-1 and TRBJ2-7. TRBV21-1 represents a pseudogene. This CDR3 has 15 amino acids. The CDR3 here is CASSKDLTYFYEQYF. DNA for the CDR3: TGTGCCAGCAGCAAAGATCTGACCTACTTCTACGAGCAGTACTTC.

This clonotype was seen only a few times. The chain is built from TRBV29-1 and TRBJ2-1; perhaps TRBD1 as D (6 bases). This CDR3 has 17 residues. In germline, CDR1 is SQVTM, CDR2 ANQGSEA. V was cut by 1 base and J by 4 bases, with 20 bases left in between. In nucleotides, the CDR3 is TGCAGCGTTGAAGGGGCGATTTGTGACAGGTTATACAATGAGCAGTTCTTC. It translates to CSVEGAICDRLYNEQFF.

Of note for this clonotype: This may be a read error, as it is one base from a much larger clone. The DNA for the CDR3 is TGTGCCTGCAGCCAAGGCCTAGGTGGGCCGATCGAAGCTTTCTTT. This sequence encodes CACSQGLGGPIEAFF. J is TRBJ1-1 and V is TRBV3-1; D is unclear. CDR1 and CDR2 (germline): LGHDT, YNNKEL (reference sequence). This CDR3 region has 15 residues. The variable domain in full, completed from reference TRBV3-1 and TRBJ1-1, reads DTAVSQTPKYLVTQMGNDKSIKCEQNLGHDTMYWYKQDSKKFLKIMFSYNNKELIINETVPNRFSPKSPDKAHLNLHINSLELGDSAVYFCACSQGLGGPIEAFFGQGTRLTVV.

In nucleotides, the CDR3 is TGTGCCAGCAGTGGGGACAGGGTGGACACTGAAGCTTTCTTT. It specifies CASSGDRVDTEAFF. The chain employs TRBV6-5 and TRBJ1-1, with 9 bases identical to TRBD1. The V gene's germline CDR1 is MNHEY and CDR2 SVGAGI. V dropped 5 bases and J dropped 3; count of bases not matched to a gene: 4. CDR3 length equals 14 residues.

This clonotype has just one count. Written as DNA, the CDR3 is TGTGCCACCAGCAGAGATACCCGGGGGGGCCGGAGAGATACGCAGTATTTT. It is translated as CATSRDTRGGRRDTQYF. The rearrangement joins TRBV15 to TRBJ2-3, with 8 bases identical to TRBD2. This CDR3 is built from 17 residues. The junction had 10 bases not matched to a gene; V was cut back by 0 bases and J by 5 bases. Germline loops: CDR1 LNHNV, CDR2 YYDKDF (reference sequence).

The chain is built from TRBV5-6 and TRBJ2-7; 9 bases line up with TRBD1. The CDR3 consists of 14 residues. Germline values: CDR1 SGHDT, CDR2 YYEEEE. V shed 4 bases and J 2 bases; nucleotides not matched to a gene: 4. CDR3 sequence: CASSRDRVTYEQYF. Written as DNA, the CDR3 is TGTGCCAGCAGCCGGGACAGGGTCACCTACGAGCAGTACTTC.

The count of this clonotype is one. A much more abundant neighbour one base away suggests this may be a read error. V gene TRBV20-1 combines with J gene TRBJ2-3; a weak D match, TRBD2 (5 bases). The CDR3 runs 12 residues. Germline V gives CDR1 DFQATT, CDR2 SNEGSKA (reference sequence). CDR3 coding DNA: TGCGGTGCTAGGCCTCCGGGGGATACGCAGTATTTT. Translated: CGARPPGDTQYF.

The CDR3 loop reads CASSGDVFYEQYF. The CDR3 DNA reads TGTGCCAGCAGTGGGGACGTCTTCTACGAGCAGTACTTC. The chain uses TRBV12-3 or TRBV12-4 and TRBJ2-4; D is tentatively TRBD1 or TRBD2 (5 bases each). Judging by the DNA end, TRBJ2-7 fits better; the J call may be wrong. This CDR3 has 13 amino acids.

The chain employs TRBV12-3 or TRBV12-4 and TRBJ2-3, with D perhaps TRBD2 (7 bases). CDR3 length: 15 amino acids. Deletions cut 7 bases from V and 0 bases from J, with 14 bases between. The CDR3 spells CASTGGLGSTDTQYF. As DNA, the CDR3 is TGTGCCAGCACCGGGGGGCTCGGTAGCACAGATACGCAGTATTTT.

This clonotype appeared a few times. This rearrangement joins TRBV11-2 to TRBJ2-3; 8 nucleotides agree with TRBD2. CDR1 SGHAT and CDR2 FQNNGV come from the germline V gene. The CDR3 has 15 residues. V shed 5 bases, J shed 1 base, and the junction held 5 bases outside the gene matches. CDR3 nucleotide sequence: TGTGCCAGCAGCCCAGGGACTAGAGGCACAGATACGCAGTATTTT. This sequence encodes CASSPGTRGTDTQYF. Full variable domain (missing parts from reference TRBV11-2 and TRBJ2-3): EAGVAQSPRYKIIEKRQSVAFWCNPISGHATLYWYQQILGQGPKLLIQFQNNGVVDDSQLPKDRFSAERLKGVDSTLKIQPAKLEDSAVYLCASSPGTRGTDTQYFGPGTRLTVL.